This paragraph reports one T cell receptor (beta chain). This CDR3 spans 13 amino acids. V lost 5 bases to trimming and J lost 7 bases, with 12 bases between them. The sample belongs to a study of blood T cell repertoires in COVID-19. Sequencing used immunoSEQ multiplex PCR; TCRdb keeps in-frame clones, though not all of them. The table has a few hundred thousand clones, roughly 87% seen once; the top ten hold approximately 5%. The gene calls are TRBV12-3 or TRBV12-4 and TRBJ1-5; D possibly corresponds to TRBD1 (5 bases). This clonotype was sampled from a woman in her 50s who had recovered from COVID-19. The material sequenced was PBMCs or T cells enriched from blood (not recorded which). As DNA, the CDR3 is TGTGCCAGCAGTCAGGGAAGGGGACAGCCCCAGCATTTT. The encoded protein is CASSQGRGQPQHF.